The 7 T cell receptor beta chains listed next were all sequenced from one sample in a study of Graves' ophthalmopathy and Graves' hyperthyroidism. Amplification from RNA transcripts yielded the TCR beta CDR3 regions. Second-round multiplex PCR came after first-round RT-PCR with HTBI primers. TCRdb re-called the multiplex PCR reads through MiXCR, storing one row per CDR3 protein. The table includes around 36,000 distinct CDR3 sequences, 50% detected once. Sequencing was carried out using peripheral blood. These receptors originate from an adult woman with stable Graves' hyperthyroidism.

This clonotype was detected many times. This chain's CDR3 is CASQDSYNSPLHF. CDR3 DNA sequence: TGTGCCAGCCAAGACAGCTATAATTCACCCCTCCACTTT. The J gene is TRBJ1-6, the V gene TRBV28; a possible D gene is TRBD1 (5 bases). The V and J ends lost 8 bases and 3 bases respectively, with 8 bases between them. Germline CDR1 is MDHEN and CDR2 is SYDVKM. The CDR3 covers 13 residues.

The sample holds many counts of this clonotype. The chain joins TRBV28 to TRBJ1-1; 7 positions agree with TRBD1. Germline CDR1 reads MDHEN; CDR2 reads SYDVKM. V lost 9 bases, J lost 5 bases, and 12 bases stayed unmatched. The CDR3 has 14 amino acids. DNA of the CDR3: TGTGCCAGTCGTAAACAGGGGCCCCCGACTGAAGCTTTCTTT. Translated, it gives CASRKQGPPTEAFF.

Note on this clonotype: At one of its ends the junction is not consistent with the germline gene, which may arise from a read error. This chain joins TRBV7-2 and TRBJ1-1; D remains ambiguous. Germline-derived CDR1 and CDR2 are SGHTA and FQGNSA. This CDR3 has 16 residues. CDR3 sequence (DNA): TGTGCCCGCAGCCCCCTTTTTATACCGGAGAACACTGAAGCTTTCTTT. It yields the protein CARSPLFIPENTEAFF.

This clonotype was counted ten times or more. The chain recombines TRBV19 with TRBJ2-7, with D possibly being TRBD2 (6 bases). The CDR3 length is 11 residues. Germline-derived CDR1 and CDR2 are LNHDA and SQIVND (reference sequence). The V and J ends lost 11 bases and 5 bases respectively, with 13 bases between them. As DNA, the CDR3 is TGTGCCTCCTGGGCGGGGAACGAGCAGTACTTC. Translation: CASWAGNEQYF.

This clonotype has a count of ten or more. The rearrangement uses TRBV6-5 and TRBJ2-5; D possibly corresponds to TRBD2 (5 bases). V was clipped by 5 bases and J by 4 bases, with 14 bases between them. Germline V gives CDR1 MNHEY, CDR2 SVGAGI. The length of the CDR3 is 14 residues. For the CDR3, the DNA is TGTGCCAGCAGTCCGCCTAGCTGGGCAGAGACCCAGTACTTC. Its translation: CASSPPSWAETQYF.

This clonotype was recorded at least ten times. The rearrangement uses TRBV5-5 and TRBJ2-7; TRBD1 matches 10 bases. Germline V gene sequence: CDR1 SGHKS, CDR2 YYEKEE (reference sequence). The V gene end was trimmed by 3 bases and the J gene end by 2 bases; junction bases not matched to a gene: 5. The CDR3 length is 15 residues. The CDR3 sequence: CASSSPGTGAYEQYF. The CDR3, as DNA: TGTGCCAGCAGCTCCCCCGGGACAGGGGCCTACGAGCAGTACTTC.

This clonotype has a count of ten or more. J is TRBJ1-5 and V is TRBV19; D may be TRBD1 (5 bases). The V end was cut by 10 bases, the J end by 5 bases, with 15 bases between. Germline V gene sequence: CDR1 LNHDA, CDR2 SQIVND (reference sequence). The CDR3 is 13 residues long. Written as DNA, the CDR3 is TGTGCCATTGAGGGTCAGGGACATCAGCCCCAGCATTTT. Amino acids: CAIEGQGHQPQHF.